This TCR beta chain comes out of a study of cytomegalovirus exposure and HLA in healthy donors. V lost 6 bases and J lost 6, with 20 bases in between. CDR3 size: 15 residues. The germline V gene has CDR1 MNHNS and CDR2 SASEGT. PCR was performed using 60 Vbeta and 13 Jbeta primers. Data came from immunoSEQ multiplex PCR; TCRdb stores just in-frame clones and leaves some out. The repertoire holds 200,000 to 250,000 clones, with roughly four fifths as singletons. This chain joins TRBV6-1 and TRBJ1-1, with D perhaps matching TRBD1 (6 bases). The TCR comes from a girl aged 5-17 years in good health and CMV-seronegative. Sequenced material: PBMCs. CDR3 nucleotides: TGTGCCAGCAGCCTCGAAATACAGGGTGGTGCTGAAGCTTTCTTT. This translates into CASSLEIQGGAEAFF.